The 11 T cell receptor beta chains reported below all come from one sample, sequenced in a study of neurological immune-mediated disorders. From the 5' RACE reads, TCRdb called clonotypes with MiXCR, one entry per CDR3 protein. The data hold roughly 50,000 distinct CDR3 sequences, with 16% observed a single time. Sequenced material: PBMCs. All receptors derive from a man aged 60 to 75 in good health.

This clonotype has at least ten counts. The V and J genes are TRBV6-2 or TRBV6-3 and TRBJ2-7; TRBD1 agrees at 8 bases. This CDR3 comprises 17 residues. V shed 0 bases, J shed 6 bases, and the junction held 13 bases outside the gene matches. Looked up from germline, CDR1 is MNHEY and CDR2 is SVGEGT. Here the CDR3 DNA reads TGTGCCAGCAGTTACTCGATGGGCGACCAGGGGGCTGGCGAGCAGTACTTC. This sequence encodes CASSYSMGDQGAGEQYF.

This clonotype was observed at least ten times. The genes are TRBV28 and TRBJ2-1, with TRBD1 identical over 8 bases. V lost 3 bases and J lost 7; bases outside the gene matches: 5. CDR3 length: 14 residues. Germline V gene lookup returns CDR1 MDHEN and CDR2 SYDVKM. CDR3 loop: CASSFWTGSNEQFF. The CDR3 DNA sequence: TGTGCCAGCAGTTTCTGGACAGGGAGTAATGAGCAGTTCTTC.

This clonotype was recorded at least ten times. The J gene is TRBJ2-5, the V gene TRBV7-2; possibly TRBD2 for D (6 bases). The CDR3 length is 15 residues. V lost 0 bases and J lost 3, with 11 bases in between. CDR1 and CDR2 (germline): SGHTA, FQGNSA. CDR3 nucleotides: TGTGCCAGCAGCTTAGCCCGGGGACTCGAAGAGACCCAGTACTTC. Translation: CASSLARGLEETQYF.

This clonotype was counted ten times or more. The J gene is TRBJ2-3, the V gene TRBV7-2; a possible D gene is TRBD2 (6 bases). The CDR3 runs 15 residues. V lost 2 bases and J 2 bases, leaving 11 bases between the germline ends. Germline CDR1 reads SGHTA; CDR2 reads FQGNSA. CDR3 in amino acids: CASSLRGRPTDTQYF. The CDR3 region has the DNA TGTGCCAGCAGCTTACGGGGGAGACCCACAGATACGCAGTATTTT. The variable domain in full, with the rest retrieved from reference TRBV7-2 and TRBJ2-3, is GAGVSQSPSNKVTEKGKDVELRCDPISGHTALYWYRQSLGQGLEFLIYFQGNSAPDKSGLPSDRFSAERTGGSVSTLTIQRTQQEDSAVYLCASSLRGRPTDTQYFGPGTRLTVL.

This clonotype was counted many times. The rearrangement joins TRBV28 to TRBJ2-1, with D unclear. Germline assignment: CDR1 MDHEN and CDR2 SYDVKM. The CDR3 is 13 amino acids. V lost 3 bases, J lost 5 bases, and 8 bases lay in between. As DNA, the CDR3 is TGTGCCAGCAGTTTTCCCAGAGACAATGAGCAGTTCTTC. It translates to CASSFPRDNEQFF.

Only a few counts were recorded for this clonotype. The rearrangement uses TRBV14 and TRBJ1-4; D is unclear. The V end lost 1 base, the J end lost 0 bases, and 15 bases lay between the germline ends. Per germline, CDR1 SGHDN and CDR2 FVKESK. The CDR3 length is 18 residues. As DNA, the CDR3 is TGTGCCAGCAGCCAAGGGCAATCTAAGACTGCAACTAATGAAAAACTGTTTTTT. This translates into CASSQGQSKTATNEKLFF.

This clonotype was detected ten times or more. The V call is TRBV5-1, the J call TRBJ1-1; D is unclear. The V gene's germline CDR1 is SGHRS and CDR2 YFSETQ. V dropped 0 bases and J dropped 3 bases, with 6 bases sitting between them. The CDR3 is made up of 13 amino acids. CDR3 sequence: CASSLEADTEAFF. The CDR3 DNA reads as TGCGCCAGCAGCTTGGAAGCGGACACTGAAGCTTTCTTT.

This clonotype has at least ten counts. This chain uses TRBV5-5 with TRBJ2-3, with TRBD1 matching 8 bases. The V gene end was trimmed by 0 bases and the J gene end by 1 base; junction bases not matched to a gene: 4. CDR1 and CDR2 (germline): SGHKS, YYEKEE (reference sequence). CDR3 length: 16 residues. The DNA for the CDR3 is TGTGCCAGCAGCTTGGGACCGACAGGGGGCACAGATACGCAGTATTTT. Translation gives CASSLGPTGGTDTQYF.

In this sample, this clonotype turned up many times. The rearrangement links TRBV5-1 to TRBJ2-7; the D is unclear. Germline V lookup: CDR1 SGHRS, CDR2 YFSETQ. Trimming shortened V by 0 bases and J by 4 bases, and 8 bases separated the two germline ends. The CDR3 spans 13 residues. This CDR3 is CASSLGLGYEQYF. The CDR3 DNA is TGCGCCAGCAGCTTGGGTTTGGGTTACGAGCAGTACTTC.

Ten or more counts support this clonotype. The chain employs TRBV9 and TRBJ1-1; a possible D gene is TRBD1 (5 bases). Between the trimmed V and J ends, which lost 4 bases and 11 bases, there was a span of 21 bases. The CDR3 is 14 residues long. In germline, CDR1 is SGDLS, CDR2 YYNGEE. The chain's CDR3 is CASSTQGTAEMAFF. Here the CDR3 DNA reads TGTGCCAGCAGCACCCAAGGGACGGCTGAGATGGCTTTCTTT.

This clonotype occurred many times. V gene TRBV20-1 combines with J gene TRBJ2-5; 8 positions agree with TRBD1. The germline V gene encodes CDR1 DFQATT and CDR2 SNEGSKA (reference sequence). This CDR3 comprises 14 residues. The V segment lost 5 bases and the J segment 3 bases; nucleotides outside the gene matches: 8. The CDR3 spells CSALTGGEEETQYF. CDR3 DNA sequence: TGCAGTGCTCTTACAGGGGGAGAGGAAGAGACCCAGTACTTC.